Listed here are 23 T cell receptor beta chains from one sample, sequenced in a study of T cells in Graves' hyperthyroidism and ophthalmopathy. The CDR3 regions of TCR beta were amplified from RNA transcripts. Researchers ran a first-round RT-PCR on the TCR CDR3 using the HTBI primer set. Each CDR3 protein gets one entry after TCRdb re-called the multiplex PCR reads with MiXCR. The sample holds some 600,000 distinct CDR3 sequences, more than 45% seen once. The sample consisted of peripheral blood or thyroid tissue (not recorded which). The receptors shown here come from a woman aged 18 to 35 with Graves' hyperthyroidism.

The genes are TRBV14 and TRBJ1-4; the D is unclear. CDR3 length: 14 residues. Germline assignment: CDR1 SGHDN and CDR2 FVKESK. Deletions cut 6 bases from V and 4 bases from J, with 12 bases between. The CDR3 reads CASSWSQFNEKLFF. CDR3 coding DNA: TGTGCCAGCAGTTGGTCACAGTTTAATGAAAAACTGTTTTTT.

The CDR3 bases are TGTGCCAGCAGTCCGGGTGGGAATCAGTACGAGCAGTACTTC. This translates into CASSPGGNQYEQYF. This chain uses TRBV25-1 with TRBJ2-7; D is uncertain. This CDR3 has 14 amino acids. V was cut by 5 bases and J by 4 bases, with 15 bases left in between. The V gene's germline CDR1 is MGHDK and CDR2 SYGVNS.

This clonotype was recorded a few times. Compared with germline, one end of the junction differs, possibly owing to a read error. The V gene is TRBV5-8, the J gene TRBJ1-1; the D gene is possibly TRBD1 (6 bases). The V gene's germline CDR1 is SGHTS and CDR2 YDEGEE. CDR3 size: 11 residues. CDR3: CASSLGQPQIF. CDR3 nucleotide sequence: TGTGCCAGCAGCCTCGGACAGCCCCAAATATTT.

This clonotype was found once. A single base separates this from a much larger clone, so it may be a read error. This chain uses TRBV2 with TRBJ1-4, with TRBD1 matching over 8 bases. The germline CDR1 and CDR2 sequences are SNHLY and FYNNEI. The CDR3 consists of 15 residues. Germline trimming cut 3 bases from V and 5 bases from J; bases unmatched to any gene: 5. The CDR3 sequence is CASSDPGDRNEKLFF. Written as DNA, the CDR3 is TGTGCCAGCAGTGATCCGGGGGACAGGAATGAAAAACTGTTTTTT.

The V and J genes are TRBV12-3 or TRBV12-4 and TRBJ2-7, with D possibly being TRBD1 or TRBD2 (5 bases each). The ends were cut back, 4 bases at V and 5 bases at J, with 15 bases in the middle. CDR3 length: 14 residues. CDR3 DNA: TGTGCCAGCAGTTCCTCCGGGGCCCCTGACGAGCAGTACTTC. Protein sequence: CASSSSGAPDEQYF.

This chain uses TRBV20-1 with TRBJ1-1; D remains unclear. Trimming took off 3 bases at V and 1 base at J, with 12 bases between the two ends. This CDR3 contains 14 residues. CDR1 DFQATT and CDR2 SNEGSKA come from the germline V gene (reference sequence). CDR3 loop: CSASSLEANTEAFF. CDR3 nucleotide sequence: TGCAGTGCTAGCAGCTTAGAGGCGAACACTGAAGCTTTCTTT.

At least ten counts were recorded for this clonotype. J is TRBJ1-5 and V is TRBV10-3, with no clear D. Trimming removed 0 bases at V and 8 bases at J, with 11 bases between. The CDR3 is made up of 14 amino acids. Germline V lookup: CDR1 ENHRY, CDR2 SYGVKD. The CDR3 sequence is CAISESREREPQHF. CDR3 in DNA: TGTGCCATCAGTGAGTCAAGGGAAAGGGAGCCCCAGCATTTT.

The genes are TRBV24-1 and TRBJ1-1, with D uncertain. The V gene lost 2 bases and the J gene lost 4 bases, with 10 bases spanning the gap. Germline CDR1 is KGHDR and CDR2 is SFDVKD. There are 14 residues in the CDR3. The CDR3 sequence is CATSDSRWATEAFF. In DNA, the CDR3 is TGTGCCACCAGTGATTCTAGATGGGCCACTGAAGCTTTCTTT.

The chain couples TRBV2 to TRBJ1-6; 10 nucleotides align to TRBD1. This CDR3 comprises 14 residues. V was clipped by 5 bases and J by 9 bases; unmatched bases: 4. In germline, CDR1 is SNHLY, CDR2 FYNNEI. The CDR3 spells CASSFGTGVSPLHF. The CDR3 DNA follows: TGTGCCAGCAGTTTTGGGACAGGGGTTTCACCCCTCCACTTT. Full variable domain (rest looked up from reference TRBV2 and TRBJ1-6): EPEVTQTPSHQVTQMGQEVILRCVPISNHLYFYWYRQILGQKVEFLVSFYNNEISEKSEIFDDQFSVERPDGSNFTLKIRSTKLEDSAMYFCASSFGTGVSPLHFGNGTRLTVT.

This clonotype has ten or more counts. The chain is built from TRBV10-3 and TRBJ1-3; D is undetermined. The CDR3 length is 15 residues. Germline lookup yields CDR1 ENHRY and CDR2 SYGVKD. Trimming took 6 bases from V and 0 from J, leaving 12 bases between them. In nucleotides, the CDR3 is TGTGCCATCAGGCCATATGCAACCTCTGGAAACACCATATATTTT. It yields the protein CAIRPYATSGNTIYF.

The V gene is TRBV6-5, the J gene TRBJ1-2, with D hard to call. V shed 4 bases and J shed 3 bases, with 9 bases lying between them. Germline CDR1 and CDR2: MNHEY and SVGAGI. CDR3 length: 13 residues. CDR3 coding DNA: TGTGCCAGCAGTTTCGAGAGGGACTATGGCTACACCTTC. Translated, it gives CASSFERDYGYTF.

Details on this clonotype: A read error may produce the germline difference seen at one junction end. The chain couples TRBV27 to TRBJ2-7, with D maybe TRBD2 (6 bases). The CDR3 has 13 residues. CDR1 and CDR2 from the germline V gene are MNHEY and SMNVEV (reference sequence). In DNA, the CDR3 is TGTGCCAGCAGTTATCGCGGGATCTACGAGCGGTACTTC. It encodes CASSYRGIYERYF.

This chain links TRBV6-5 with TRBJ2-7, with D hard to call. Germline CDR1 reads MNHEY; CDR2 reads SVGAGI. V was cut by 2 bases and J by 3 bases, with 11 bases left in between. CDR3 length: 14 residues. This CDR3 is CASSYNRLNYEQYF. The CDR3 region has the DNA TGTGCCAGCAGTTACAATCGACTGAACTACGAGCAGTACTTC.

This clonotype was seen a single time. The chain is built from TRBV12-3 or TRBV12-4 and TRBJ2-5; possibly TRBD2 for D (8 bases). The CDR3 sequence is 14 residues long. V was trimmed by 4 bases and J by 4 bases, leaving 13 bases between them. DNA of the CDR3: TGTGCCAGCAGTTACAGGGGACTAGGAGAGACCCAGTACTTC. Its translation is CASSYRGLGETQYF.

This chain uses TRBV10-3 with TRBJ1-5; D is unresolved. The CDR3 totals 14 residues. The V gene's germline CDR1 is ENHRY and CDR2 SYGVKD. Trimming took 3 bases from V and 5 from J, leaving 11 bases between them. The CDR3 DNA follows: TGTGCCATCAGTGATCCGCCGGGCGATCAGCCCCAGCATTTT. It yields the protein CAISDPPGDQPQHF.

The V and J genes are TRBV2 and TRBJ1-2; D is undetermined. From germline, CDR1 is SNHLY and CDR2 FYNNEI. The ends were cut back, 11 bases at V and 0 bases at J, with 10 bases in the middle. The CDR3 spans 12 residues. The CDR3 DNA follows: TGTGCCTGGAGTTTGTCTAACTATGGCTACACCTTC. This sequence encodes CAWSLSNYGYTF. The full variable domain, completed using reference TRBV2 and TRBJ1-2, is EPEVTQTPSHQVTQMGQEVILRCVPISNHLYFYWYRQILGQKVEFLVSFYNNEISEKSEIFDDQFSVERPDGSNFTLKIRSTKLEDSAMYFCAWSLSNYGYTFGSGTRLTVV.

This clonotype was picked up a small number of times. The J gene is TRBJ2-5, the V gene TRBV2; D uncertain. CDR3 length: 17 residues. Germline lookup yields CDR1 SNHLY and CDR2 FYNNEI. V was pared by 1 base and J by 1 base, with 16 bases between. In nucleotides, the CDR3 is TGTGCCAGCAGTGAAGGGTCCCTTGGGAAGATCCAAGAGACCCAGTACTTC. It is translated as CASSEGSLGKIQETQYF.

The chain has TRBV14 and TRBJ2-7, with 11 positions matching TRBD2. CDR3 length: 16 residues. J was trimmed by 5 bases and V by 4 bases; bases with no gene match: 10. Germline values: CDR1 SGHDN, CDR2 FVKESK. CDR3 residues: CASSRVAGGAGNEQYF. The CDR3, as DNA: TGTGCCAGCAGCCGGGTAGCGGGAGGGGCTGGAAACGAGCAGTACTTC.

The chain links TRBV25-1 to TRBJ2-5; tentative D call: TRBD2 (5 bases). Between the trimmed V and J ends, which lost 5 bases and 2 bases, there was a span of 12 bases. Germline assignment: CDR1 MGHDK and CDR2 SYGVNS. The CDR3 consists of 14 residues. CDR3 nucleotide sequence: TGTGCCAGCAGTCCACCCGGGGAGCAAGAGACCCAGTACTTC. The encoded protein is CASSPPGEQETQYF. The complete variable domain, with remaining parts taken from reference TRBV25-1 and TRBJ2-5, reads EADIYQTPRYLVIGTGKKITLECSQTMGHDKMYWYQQDPGMELHLIHYSYGVNSTEKGDLSSESTVSRIRTEHFPLTLESARPSHTSQYLCASSPPGEQETQYFGPGTRLLVL.

This rearrangement joins TRBV7-9 to TRBJ1-4; D call uncertain. Trimming pared 3 bases from V and 5 bases from J, leaving 10 bases between. The germline gives CDR1 SEHNR, CDR2 FQNEAQ (reference sequence). There are 14 residues in the CDR3. CDR3 sequence reads: CASSFPGGNEKLFF. The CDR3 DNA reads TGTGCCAGCAGCTTCCCGGGTGGAAATGAAAAACTGTTTTTT.

The chain links TRBV25-1 to TRBJ2-3; D may be TRBD1 (6 bases). Germline values: CDR1 MGHDK, CDR2 SYGVNS. This CDR3 spans 15 amino acids. Trimming removed 7 bases from V and 0 bases from J, with 14 bases in between. CDR3 DNA: TGTGCCAGCAACCTGAGGGGGATAAGCACAGATACGCAGTATTTT. This sequence encodes CASNLRGISTDTQYF.

The gene calls are TRBV29-1 and TRBJ2-7, with 8 bases fitting TRBD1. V was clipped by 6 bases and J by 6 bases; unmatched bases: 16. CDR1 and CDR2 (germline): SQVTM, ANQGSEA. This CDR3 has 15 amino acids. This CDR3 is CSVRLTGATTGEQYF. The CDR3 coding sequence is TGCAGCGTACGTTTGACAGGGGCGACGACGGGCGAGCAGTACTTC.

The rearrangement uses TRBV2 and TRBJ1-5; possibly TRBD1 for D (6 bases). Between the trimmed V and J ends, which lost 8 bases and 7 bases, there was a span of 12 bases. This CDR3 has 12 amino acids. Germline assignment: CDR1 SNHLY and CDR2 FYNNEI. CDR3 protein: CASLGGEQPQHF. DNA for the CDR3: TGTGCCAGCTTAGGGGGTGAACAGCCCCAGCATTTT.